The 22 T cell receptor beta chains below come from one sample, sequenced in a study of blood T cell repertoires in COVID-19. Profiling relied on immunoSEQ multiplex PCR, and the TCRdb table lists in-frame clones only, not all of them. The sample holds about 150,000 clones, roughly four fifths seen once. Input material: peripheral blood. Receptors originate from a human donor with acute or convalescent COVID-19. The donor label of this sample is uncertain.

V gene TRBV30 combines with J gene TRBJ1-1; D may be TRBD1 (6 bases). This CDR3 is built from 12 residues. Germline-derived CDR1 and CDR2 are GTSNPN and SVGIG (reference sequence). CDR3 residues: CAQQGRDTEAFF. The CDR3 DNA is TGTGCACAACAGGGACGGGACACTGAAGCTTTCTTT.

The rearrangement joins TRBV11-2 to TRBJ1-4; 9 bases are shared with TRBD1. V trimming: 5 bases; J trimming: 10 bases; junction bases outside the gene matches: 8. The CDR3 loop spans 14 amino acids. The germline CDR1 and CDR2 sequences are SGHAT and FQNNGV. CDR3 sequence (DNA): TGTGCCAGCAGCCACACAGGGGGCCGGGGAAAACTGTTTTTT. Amino acids: CASSHTGGRGKLFF.

This clone appeared a single time. In DNA, the CDR3 is TGTGCCAGCAGTTCGGGACAGCGAAATCAGCCCCAGCATTTT. Translated, it gives CASSSGQRNQPQHF. The rearrangement uses TRBV6-2 or TRBV6-3 and TRBJ1-5; 7 bases match TRBD1. The CDR3 is 14 residues long. Germline loops: CDR1 MNHEY, CDR2 SVGEGT. The V segment lost 4 bases and the J segment 4 bases; nucleotides outside the gene matches: 4.

The sample holds a few counts of this clone. This rearrangement joins TRBV5-4 to TRBJ2-5; TRBD1 matches at 9 bases. The V gene's germline CDR1 is SGHNT and CDR2 YYREEE (reference sequence). Losses at the gene ends were 3 bases for V and 7 bases for J; bases not matched to a gene: 7. The CDR3 is 14 residues long. CDR3 coding DNA: TGTGCCAGCAGCTGGGAGGGACAGGGCGGGACCCAGTACTTC. Residues: CASSWEGQGGTQYF.

This clone was seen a few times. The chain joins TRBV6-2 or TRBV6-3 to TRBJ1-4, with 7 bases lining up with TRBD1. The junction had 14 bases not matched to a gene; V was cut back by 5 bases and J by 8 bases. CDR3 length equals 16 residues. The V gene's germline CDR1 is MNHEY and CDR2 SVGEGT. The CDR3 reads CASSIYRLATGEKLFF. The CDR3 DNA reads TGTGCCAGCAGTATCTACCGACTCGCGACAGGGGAAAAACTGTTTTTT.

The chain links TRBV10-3 to TRBJ1-2, with D tentatively TRBD1 (5 bases). Looked up from germline, CDR1 is ENHRY and CDR2 is SYGVKD. There are 14 residues in the CDR3. V lost 2 bases and J lost 3, with 10 bases in between. CDR3 DNA sequence: TGTGCCATCAGTGAGCCTGCAGGGTACTATGGCTACACCTTC. It specifies CAISEPAGYYGYTF.

This sequence joins TRBV29-1 and TRBJ1-1, with D possibly matching TRBD1 (5 bases). V lost 6 bases to trimming and J lost 1 base, with 15 bases between them. This CDR3 has 14 residues. Germline V CDR1 and CDR2: SQVTM, ANQGSEA. CDR3 sequence reads: CSVLSGGSNTEAFF. The CDR3 DNA reads as TGCAGCGTCCTCAGCGGGGGGTCGAACACTGAAGCTTTCTTT.

In DNA, the CDR3 is TGTGCCAGCCGAGTACAGGGGATGGGCTATGGCTACACCTTC. It encodes CASRVQGMGYGYTF. This chain connects TRBV6-5 to TRBJ1-2; 7 bases map to TRBD1. The V segment lost 8 bases and the J segment 4 bases; nucleotides outside the gene matches: 10. The CDR3 is made up of 14 amino acids. From germline, CDR1 is MNHEY and CDR2 SVGAGI.

The chain combines TRBV7-2 with TRBJ1-3, with D possibly matching TRBD1 (6 bases). Germline V gives CDR1 SGHTA, CDR2 FQGNSA. Deletions cut 2 bases from V and 0 bases from J, with 20 bases between. The CDR3 extends over 19 amino acids. The CDR3 loop is CASSLSFFGRGFSGNTIYF. In nucleotides, the CDR3 is TGTGCCAGCAGCTTAAGTTTCTTCGGCAGGGGTTTCTCTGGAAACACCATATATTTT.

The rearrangement links TRBV3-1 (or the pseudogene TRBV3-2) to TRBJ2-6; 15 bases agree with TRBD2. The CDR3 is 18 residues long. Trimming removed 4 bases from V and 2 bases from J; junction bases left unmatched: 3. Per germline, CDR1 LGHDT and CDR2 YNNKEL (reference sequence). The DNA for the CDR3 is TGTGCCAGCAGCCGGACTAGCGGGGGGGCCACTGGGGCCAACGTCCTGACTTTC. Translation gives CASSRTSGGATGANVLTF.

The chain uses TRBV5-6 and TRBJ2-5, with 7 bases lining up with TRBD1. Germline trimming cut 4 bases from V and 5 bases from J; bases unmatched to any gene: 5. The CDR3 is 13 residues long. CDR1 and CDR2 (germline): SGHDT, YYEEEE. This CDR3 is CASSLTGKETQYF. The CDR3 DNA is TGTGCCAGCAGCCTGACAGGGAAGGAGACCCAGTACTTC.

Here the CDR3 DNA reads TGTGCCAGCAGCCCCCGGTTCATGCCCCTCCACTTT. As protein: CASSPRFMPLHF. The chain has TRBV7-2 and TRBJ1-6; D uncertain. This CDR3 comprises 12 residues. Germline V gene lookup returns CDR1 SGHTA and CDR2 FQGNSA. V lost 5 bases and J 13 bases, leaving 12 bases between the germline ends.

V is TRBV7-9 and J is TRBJ2-5; D is ambiguous. The V gene lost 5 bases and the J gene lost 4 bases, with 8 bases spanning the gap. The CDR3 has 12 amino acids. Per the germline V gene, CDR1 is SEHNR and CDR2 is FQNEAQ (reference sequence). Written as DNA, the CDR3 is TGTGCCAGCAGCCCGACTGGAGAGACCCAGTACTTC. This gives the protein CASSPTGETQYF.

The chain joins TRBV19 to TRBJ1-4; maybe TRBD1 (6 bases). This CDR3 contains 17 residues. Germline V gene sequence: CDR1 LNHDA, CDR2 SQIVND (reference sequence). Between the trimmed V and J ends, which lost 5 bases and 8 bases, there was a span of 24 bases. The CDR3 region has the DNA TGTGCCAGTAGTGCCATTAGGGGGACATCGGAACGGGAAAAACTGTTTTTT. This sequence encodes CASSAIRGTSEREKLFF.

V gene TRBV27 combines with J gene TRBJ2-7, with D tentatively TRBD2 (5 bases). This CDR3 has 15 residues. Germline V gene data show CDR1 as MNHEY and CDR2 as SMNVEV (reference sequence). The V gene lost 2 bases and the J gene lost 3 bases, with 14 bases spanning the gap. The CDR3: CASSLTLADYYEQYF. The CDR3 DNA sequence: TGTGCCAGCAGTTTAACTCTAGCAGACTACTACGAGCAGTACTTC.

This clone was observed a few times. This sequence joins TRBV11-2 and TRBJ2-2, with TRBD1 matching over 11 bases. This CDR3 contains 16 residues. The trim removed 2 bases at V and 6 bases at J, leaving 5 bases unmatched. CDR1 and CDR2 from the germline V gene are SGHAT and FQNNGV. CDR3 sequence reads: CASSLMGQGESGELFF. The CDR3 nucleotides are TGTGCCAGCAGCTTAATGGGACAGGGGGAATCCGGGGAGCTGTTTTTT.

This clone was recorded at least ten times. J is TRBJ1-6 and V is TRBV7-8; possible D gene TRBD1, 6 bases. V was clipped by 1 base and J by 2 bases, with 9 bases between them. Germline CDR1 is SGHVS and CDR2 is FQNEAQ. The CDR3 contains 16 residues. The CDR3 DNA reads TGTGCCAGCAGCTTAGGGGGGCCACCCTATAATTCACCCCTCCACTTT. It is translated as CASSLGGPPYNSPLHF.

The chain is built from TRBV3-1 (or the pseudogene TRBV3-2) and TRBJ1-1; D perhaps matches TRBD1 (6 bases). Per the germline V gene, CDR1 is LGHDT and CDR2 is YNNKEL (reference sequence). CDR3 length: 16 amino acids. V lost 0 bases and J lost 6, with 17 bases in between. CDR3 in amino acids: CASSQEGGGGRAEAFF. In nucleotides, the CDR3 is TGTGCCAGCAGCCAAGAGGGAGGGGGTGGTCGAGCTGAAGCTTTCTTT.

The chain is built from TRBV6-5 and TRBJ1-2; 8 positions agree with TRBD1. The germline V gene has CDR1 MNHEY and CDR2 SVGAGI. This CDR3 contains 16 residues. V shed 0 bases, J shed 8 bases, and the junction held 11 bases outside the gene matches. The CDR3 is CASSYSLSRTGLGYTF. CDR3 coding DNA: TGTGCCAGCAGTTACTCTCTTTCCCGGACAGGGCTAGGCTACACCTTC.

This chain uses TRBV6-4 with TRBJ1-2; no reliable D call. The germline V gene encodes CDR1 MRHNA and CDR2 SNTAGT. Trimming took off 0 bases at V and 4 bases at J, with 6 bases between the two ends. CDR3 size: 13 residues. The CDR3 bases are TGTGCCAGCAGTGACTCGGCGGGCTATGGCTACACCTTC. This gives the protein CASSDSAGYGYTF.

This clone occurred many times. This chain uses TRBV5-4 with TRBJ2-7; no reliable D call. The CDR3 is made up of 15 amino acids. The germline V gene encodes CDR1 SGHNT and CDR2 YYREEE (reference sequence). The V gene lost 0 bases and the J gene lost 4 bases, with 14 bases spanning the gap. CDR3: CASSLVSSYGYEQYF. CDR3 sequence (DNA): TGTGCCAGCAGCTTGGTTTCTAGTTATGGGTACGAGCAGTACTTC.

The chain joins TRBV4-2 to TRBJ2-2; 13 bases align to TRBD2. Germline CDR1 and CDR2: LGHNA and YNFKEQ. The trim removed 4 bases at V and 1 base at J, leaving 6 bases unmatched. The CDR3 runs 18 residues. The CDR3 reads CASSPPRLAGGNTGELFF. As DNA, the CDR3 is TGTGCCAGCAGCCCGCCTCGACTAGCGGGGGGGAACACCGGGGAGCTGTTTTTT.